These 5 T cell receptor beta chains were sequenced from one sample in a study of T cells after yellow fever vaccination. TCRdb used MiXCR to reprocess the 5' RACE reads, holding one entry per CDR3 protein. The repertoire holds 340,000 or so distinct CDR3 sequences, with under 15% as singletons. Source: CD4+ T cells sorted from PBMCs, taken 15 days after the yellow fever booster vaccination. The source of these receptors is a man aged 18 to 30 who received the YFV17D yellow fever vaccine.

The V gene is TRBV6-6, the J gene TRBJ2-7; D may be TRBD1 (5 bases). The CDR3 sequence is 13 residues long. Per germline, CDR1 MNHNY and CDR2 SVGAGI (reference sequence). The V end lost 7 bases, the J end lost 2 bases, and 12 bases lay between the germline ends. The CDR3 region has the DNA TGTGCCAGCATGGGGCAGAGACCCTACGAGCAGTACGTC. Its protein is CASMGQRPYEQYV.

This clonotype was counted at least ten times. The rearrangement links TRBV12-3 or TRBV12-4 to TRBJ1-1, with 7 bases lining up with TRBD1. The CDR3 runs 14 residues. The V gene end was trimmed by 3 bases and the J gene end by 0 bases; junction bases not matched to a gene: 1. CDR3 bases: TGTGCCAGCAGTTTGAGGGGGCTGAACACTGAAGCTTTCTTT. It codes for CASSLRGLNTEAFF.

This clonotype was counted ten times or more. The chain recombines TRBV10-3 with TRBJ2-3, with unresolved D. Germline V lookup: CDR1 ENHRY, CDR2 SYGVKD. Deletions cut 2 bases from V and 3 bases from J, with 6 bases between. This CDR3 has 13 residues. In DNA form, the CDR3 reads TGTGCCATCAGTGAGGGGCAGACAGATACGCAGTATTTT. Its protein is CAISEGQTDTQYF.

This clonotype was observed a few times. This chain connects TRBV25-1 to TRBJ2-2, with TRBD1 identical over 7 bases. Germline CDR1 reads MGHDK; CDR2 reads SYGVNS. The CDR3 extends over 15 amino acids. J lost 6 bases, V lost 4 bases, and 8 bases had no gene match. The CDR3 here is CASSGLDRAAGELFF. The DNA for the CDR3 is TGTGCCAGCAGTGGGTTAGACAGGGCGGCCGGGGAGCTGTTTTTT. Full variable domain (missing parts from reference TRBV25-1 and TRBJ2-2): EADIYQTPRYLVIGTGKKITLECSQTMGHDKMYWYQQDPGMELHLIHYSYGVNSTEKGDLSSESTVSRIRTEHFPLTLESARPSHTSQYLCASSGLDRAAGELFFGEGSRLTVL.

This rearrangement joins TRBV28 to TRBJ2-7; no firm D call. This CDR3 is built from 11 residues. Germline lookup yields CDR1 MDHEN and CDR2 SYDVKM. Trimming removed 10 bases from V and 5 bases from J, with 12 bases in between. The CDR3 DNA is TGTGCCACCGCGGAGAGGCACGAGCAGTACTTC. Translating gives CATAERHEQYF.